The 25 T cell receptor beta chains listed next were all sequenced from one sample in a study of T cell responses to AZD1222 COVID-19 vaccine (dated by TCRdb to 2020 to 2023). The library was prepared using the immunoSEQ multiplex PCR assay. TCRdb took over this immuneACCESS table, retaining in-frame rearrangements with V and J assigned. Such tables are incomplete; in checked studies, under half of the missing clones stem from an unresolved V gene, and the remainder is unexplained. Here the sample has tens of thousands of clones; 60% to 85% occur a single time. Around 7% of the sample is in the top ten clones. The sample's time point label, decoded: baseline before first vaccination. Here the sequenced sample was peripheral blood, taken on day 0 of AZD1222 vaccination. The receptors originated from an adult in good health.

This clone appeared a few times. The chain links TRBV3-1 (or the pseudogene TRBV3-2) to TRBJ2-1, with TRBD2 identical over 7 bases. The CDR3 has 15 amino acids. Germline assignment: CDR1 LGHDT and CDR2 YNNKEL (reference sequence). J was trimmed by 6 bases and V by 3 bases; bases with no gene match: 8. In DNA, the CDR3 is TGTGCCAGCAGCCACGGGACTACGTTGTCCAATGAGCAGTTCTTC. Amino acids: CASSHGTTLSNEQFF.

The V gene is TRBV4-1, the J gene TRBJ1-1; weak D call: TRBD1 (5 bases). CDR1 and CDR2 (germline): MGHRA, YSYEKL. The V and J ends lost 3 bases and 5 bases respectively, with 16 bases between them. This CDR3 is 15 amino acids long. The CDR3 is CASSQGTYQKTEAFF. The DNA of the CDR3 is TGCGCCAGCAGCCAGGGGACTTATCAAAAGACTGAAGCTTTCTTT.

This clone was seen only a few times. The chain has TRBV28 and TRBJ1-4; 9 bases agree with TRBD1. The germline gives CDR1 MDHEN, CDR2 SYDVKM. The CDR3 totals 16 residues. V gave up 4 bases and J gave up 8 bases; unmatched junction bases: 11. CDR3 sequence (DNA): TGTGCCAGCAGTTCAGCACAGGGGGCGCGTCGGGAAAAACTGTTTTTT. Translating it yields CASSSAQGARREKLFF.

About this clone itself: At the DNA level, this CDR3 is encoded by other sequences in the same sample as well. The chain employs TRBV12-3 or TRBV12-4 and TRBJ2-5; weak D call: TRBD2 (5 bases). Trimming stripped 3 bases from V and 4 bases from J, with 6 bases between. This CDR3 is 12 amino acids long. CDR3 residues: CASSFRGETQYF. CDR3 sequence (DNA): TGTGCCAGCAGTTTTCGGGGAGAGACCCAGTACTTC.

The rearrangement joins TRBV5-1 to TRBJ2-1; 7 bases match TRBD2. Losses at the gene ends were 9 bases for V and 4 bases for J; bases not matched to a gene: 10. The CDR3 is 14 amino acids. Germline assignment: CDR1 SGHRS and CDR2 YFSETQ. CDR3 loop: CAKGVGGVYNEQFF. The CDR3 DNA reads TGCGCCAAAGGGGTGGGAGGGGTATACAATGAGCAGTTCTTC. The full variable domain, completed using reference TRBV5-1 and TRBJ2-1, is KAGVTQTPRYLIKTRGQQVTLSCSPISGHRSVSWYQQTPGQGLQFLFEYFSETQRNKGNFPGRFSGRQFSNSRSEMNVSTLELGDSALYLCAKGVGGVYNEQFFGPGTRLTVL.

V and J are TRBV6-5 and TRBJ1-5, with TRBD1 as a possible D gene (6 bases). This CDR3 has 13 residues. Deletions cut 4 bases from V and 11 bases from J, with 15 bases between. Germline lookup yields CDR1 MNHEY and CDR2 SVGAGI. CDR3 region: CASSWGATMAQHF. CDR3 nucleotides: TGTGCCAGCAGTTGGGGGGCTACCATGGCCCAGCATTTT.

This chain's CDR3 is CASSEGGWGYTF. In nucleotides, the CDR3 is TGTGCCAGCAGTGAAGGGGGTTGGGGCTACACCTTC. The chain carries TRBV2 and TRBJ1-2; no clear D. This CDR3 spans 12 amino acids. Germline V lookup: CDR1 SNHLY, CDR2 FYNNEI. Trimming stripped 1 base from V and 8 bases from J, with 8 bases between.

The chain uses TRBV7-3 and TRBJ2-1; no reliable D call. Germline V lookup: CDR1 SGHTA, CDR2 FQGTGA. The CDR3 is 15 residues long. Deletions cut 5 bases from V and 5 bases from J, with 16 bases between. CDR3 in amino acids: CASSPDSTADNEQFF. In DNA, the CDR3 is TGTGCCAGCAGCCCCGACTCGACCGCTGACAATGAGCAGTTCTTC.

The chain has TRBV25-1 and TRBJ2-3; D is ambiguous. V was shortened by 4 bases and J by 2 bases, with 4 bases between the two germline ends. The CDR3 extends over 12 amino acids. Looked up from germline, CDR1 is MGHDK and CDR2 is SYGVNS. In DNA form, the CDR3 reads TGTGCCAGCAGTGGGGTCACAGATACGCAGTATTTT. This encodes CASSGVTDTQYF. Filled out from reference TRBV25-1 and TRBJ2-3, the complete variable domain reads EADIYQTPRYLVIGTGKKITLECSQTMGHDKMYWYQQDPGMELHLIHYSYGVNSTEKGDLSSESTVSRIRTEHFPLTLESARPSHTSQYLCASSGVTDTQYFGPGTRLTVL.

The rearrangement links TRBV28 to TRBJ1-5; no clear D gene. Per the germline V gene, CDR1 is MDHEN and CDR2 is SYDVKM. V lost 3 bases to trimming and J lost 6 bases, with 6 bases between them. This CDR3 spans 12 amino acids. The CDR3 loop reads CASSFVGQPQHF. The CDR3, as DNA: TGTGCCAGCAGTTTTGTGGGTCAGCCCCAGCATTTT.

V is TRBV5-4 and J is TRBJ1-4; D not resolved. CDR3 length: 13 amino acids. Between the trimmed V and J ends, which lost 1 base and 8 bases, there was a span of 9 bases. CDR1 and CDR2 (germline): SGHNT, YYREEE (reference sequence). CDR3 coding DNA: TGTGCCAGCAGCTTGTTTCGGGAGGAAAAACTGTTTTTT. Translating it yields CASSLFREEKLFF. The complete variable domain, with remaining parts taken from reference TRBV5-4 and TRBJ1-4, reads ETGVTQSPTHLIKTRGQQVTLRCSSQSGHNTVSWYQQALGQGPQFIFQYYREEENGRGNFPPRFSGLQFPNYSSELNVNALELDDSALYLCASSLFREEKLFFGSGTQLSVL.

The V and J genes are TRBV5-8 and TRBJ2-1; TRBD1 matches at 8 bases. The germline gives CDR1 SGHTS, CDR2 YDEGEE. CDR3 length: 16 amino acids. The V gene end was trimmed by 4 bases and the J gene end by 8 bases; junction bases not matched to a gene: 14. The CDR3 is CASSIGQGGGFDEQFF. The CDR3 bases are TGTGCCAGCAGCATTGGACAGGGTGGGGGTTTCGATGAGCAGTTCTTC.

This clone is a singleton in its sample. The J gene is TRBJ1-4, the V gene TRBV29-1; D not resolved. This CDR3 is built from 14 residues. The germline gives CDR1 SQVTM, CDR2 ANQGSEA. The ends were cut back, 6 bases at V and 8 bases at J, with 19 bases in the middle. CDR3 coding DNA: TGCAGCGTCGCTCTTATACGCGCCGAAGAAAAACTGTTTTTT. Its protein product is CSVALIRAEEKLFF.

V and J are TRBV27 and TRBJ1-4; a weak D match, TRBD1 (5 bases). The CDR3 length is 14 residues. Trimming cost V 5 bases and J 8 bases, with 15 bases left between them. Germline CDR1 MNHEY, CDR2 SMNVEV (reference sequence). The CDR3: CASSRKTTAEKLFF. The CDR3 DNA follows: TGTGCCAGCAGTCGTAAAACGACAGCGGAAAAACTGTTTTTT.

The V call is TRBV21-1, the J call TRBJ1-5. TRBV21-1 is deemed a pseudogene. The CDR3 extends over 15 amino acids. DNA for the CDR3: TGTGCCAGCAGAAGAATCGGGGGCGAGAATCAGCCCCAGCATTTT. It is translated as CASRRIGGENQPQHF.

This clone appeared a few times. For the CDR3, the DNA is TGTGCCAGCAGCGTAGAGGGGAGCTCCTACGAGCAGTACTTC. This gives the protein CASSVEGSSYEQYF. The chain couples TRBV9 to TRBJ2-7, with D perhaps TRBD1 or TRBD2 (5 bases each). Between the trimmed V and J ends, which lost 0 bases and 0 bases, there was a span of 7 bases. CDR1 is SGDLS, CDR2 YYNGEE, per germline. This CDR3 is 14 amino acids long.

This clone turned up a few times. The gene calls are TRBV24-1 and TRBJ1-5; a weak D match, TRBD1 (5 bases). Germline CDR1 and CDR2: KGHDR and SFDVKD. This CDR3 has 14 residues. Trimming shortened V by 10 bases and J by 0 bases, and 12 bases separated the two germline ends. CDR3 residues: CATRRGNSNQPQHF. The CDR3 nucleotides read TGTGCCACTCGCCGGGGCAATAGCAATCAGCCCCAGCATTTT.

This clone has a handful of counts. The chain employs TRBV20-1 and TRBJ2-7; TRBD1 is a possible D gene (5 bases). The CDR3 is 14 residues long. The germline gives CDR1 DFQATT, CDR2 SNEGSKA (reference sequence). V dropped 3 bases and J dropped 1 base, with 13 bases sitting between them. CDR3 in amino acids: CSASPGRESYEQYV. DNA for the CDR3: TGCAGTGCTAGTCCTGGCAGGGAATCCTACGAGCAGTACGTC.

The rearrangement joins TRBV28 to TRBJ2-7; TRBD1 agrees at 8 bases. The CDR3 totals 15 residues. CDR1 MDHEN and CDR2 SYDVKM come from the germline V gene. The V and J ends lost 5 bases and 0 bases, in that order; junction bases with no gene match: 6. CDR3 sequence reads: CASSPWTGSSYEQYF. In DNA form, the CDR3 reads TGTGCCAGCAGTCCGTGGACAGGGAGCTCCTACGAGCAGTACTTC.

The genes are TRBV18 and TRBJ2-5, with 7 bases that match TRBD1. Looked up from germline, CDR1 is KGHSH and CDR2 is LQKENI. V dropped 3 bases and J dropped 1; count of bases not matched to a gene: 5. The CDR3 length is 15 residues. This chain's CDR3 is CASSPRDSPQETQYF. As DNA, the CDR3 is TGTGCCAGCTCACCTCGGGACAGTCCCCAAGAGACCCAGTACTTC.

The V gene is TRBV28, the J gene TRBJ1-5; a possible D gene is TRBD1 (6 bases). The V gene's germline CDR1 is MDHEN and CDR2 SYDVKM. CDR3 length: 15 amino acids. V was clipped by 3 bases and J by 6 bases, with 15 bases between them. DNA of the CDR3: TGTGCCAGCAGTTTTAGCCTTGGGGGGCCTCAGCCCCAGCATTTT. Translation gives CASSFSLGGPQPQHF.

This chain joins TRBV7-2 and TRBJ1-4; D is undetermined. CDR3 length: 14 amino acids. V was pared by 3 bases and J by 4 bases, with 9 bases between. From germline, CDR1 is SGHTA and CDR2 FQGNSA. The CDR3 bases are TGTGCCAGCAGCTTTGGACTGCGTAATGAAAAACTGTTTTTT. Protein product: CASSFGLRNEKLFF. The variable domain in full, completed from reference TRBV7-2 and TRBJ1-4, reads GAGVSQSPSNKVTEKGKDVELRCDPISGHTALYWYRQSLGQGLEFLIYFQGNSAPDKSGLPSDRFSAERTGGSVSTLTIQRTQQEDSAVYLCASSFGLRNEKLFFGSGTQLSVL.

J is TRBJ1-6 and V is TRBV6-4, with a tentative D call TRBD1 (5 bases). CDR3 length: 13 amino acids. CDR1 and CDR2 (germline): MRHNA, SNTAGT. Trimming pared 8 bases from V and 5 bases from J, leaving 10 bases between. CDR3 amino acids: CASRDYDNSPLHF. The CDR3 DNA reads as TGTGCCAGCCGGGACTACGATAATTCACCCCTCCACTTT.

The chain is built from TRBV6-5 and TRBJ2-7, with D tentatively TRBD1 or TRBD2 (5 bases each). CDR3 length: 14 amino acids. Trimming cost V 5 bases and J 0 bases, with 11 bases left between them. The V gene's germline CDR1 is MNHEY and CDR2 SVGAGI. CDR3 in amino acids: CASSLRDDSYEQYV. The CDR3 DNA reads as TGTGCCAGCAGTCTCCGGGACGACTCCTACGAGCAGTACGTC.

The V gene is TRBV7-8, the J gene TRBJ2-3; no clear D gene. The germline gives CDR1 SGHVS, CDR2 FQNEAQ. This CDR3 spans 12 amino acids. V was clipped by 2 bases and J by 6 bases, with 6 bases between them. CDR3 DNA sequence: TGTGCCAGCAGCTTACCCTCGGATACGCAGTATTTT. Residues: CASSLPSDTQYF.